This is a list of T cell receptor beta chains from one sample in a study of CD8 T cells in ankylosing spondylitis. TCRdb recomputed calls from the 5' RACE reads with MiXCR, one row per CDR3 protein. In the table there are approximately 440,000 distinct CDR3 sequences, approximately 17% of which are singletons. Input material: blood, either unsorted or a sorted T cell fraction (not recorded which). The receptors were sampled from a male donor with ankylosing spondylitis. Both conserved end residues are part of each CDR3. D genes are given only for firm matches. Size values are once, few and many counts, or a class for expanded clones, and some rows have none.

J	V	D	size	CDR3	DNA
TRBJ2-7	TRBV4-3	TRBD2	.	CASSRGLAGVEQYF	TGCGCCAGCAGCCGTGGACTAGCGGGAGTTGAGCAGTACTTC
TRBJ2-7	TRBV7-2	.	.	CASSVDRVPYEQYF	TGTGCCAGCAGCGTCGACAGAGTTCCCTACGAGCAGTACTTC
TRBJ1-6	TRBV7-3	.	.	CASSLLGGTGNSPLHF	TGTGCCAGCAGCCTATTAGGGGGAACGGGTAATTCACCCCTCCACTTT
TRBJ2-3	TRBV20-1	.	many	CSASNGVTQYF	TGCAGTGCTAGTAACGGGGTTACGCAGTATTTT
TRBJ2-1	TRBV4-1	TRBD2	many	CASSQGLANYNEQFF	TGCGCCAGCAGCCAAGGACTAGCCAATTACAATGAGCAGTTCTTC
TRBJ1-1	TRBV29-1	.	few	CSVALGASEAFF	TGCAGCGTTGCCTTGGGTGCGTCGGAAGCTTTCTTT
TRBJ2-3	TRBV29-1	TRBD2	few	CSVEIAGGLDTQYF	TGCAGCGTTGAAATAGCGGGAGGGTTAGATACGCAGTATTTT
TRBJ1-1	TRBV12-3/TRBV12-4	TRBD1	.	CASNILRDRVTEAFF	TGTGCCAGCAATATCCTCCGGGACAGGGTAACTGAAGCTTTCTTT
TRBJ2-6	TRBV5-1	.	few	CASKTDGSGANVLTF	TGCGCCAGCAAGACTGATGGCTCTGGGGCCAACGTCCTGACTTTC
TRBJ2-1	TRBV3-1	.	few	CASSPAVPGSPYNEQFF	TGTGCCAGCAGCCCCGCAGTCCCGGGAAGCCCCTACAATGAGCAGTTCTTC
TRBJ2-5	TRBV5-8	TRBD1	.	CASSSEGQVFRKETQYF	TGTGCCAGCAGCTCCGAAGGACAGGTCTTTAGAAAAGAGACCCAGTACTTC
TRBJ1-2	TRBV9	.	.	CASSVSDELGYTF	TGTGCCAGCAGCGTAAGTGATGAGTTGGGCTACACCTTC
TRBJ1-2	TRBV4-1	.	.	CASSQGSGIGYTF	TGCGCCAGCAGCCAAGGTTCAGGGATAGGCTACACCTTC
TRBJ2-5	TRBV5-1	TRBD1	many	CASRQYQGALEETQYF	TGCGCCAGCAGGCAGTACCAGGGGGCGCTAGAAGAGACCCAGTACTTC
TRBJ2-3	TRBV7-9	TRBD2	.	CASSSTLGGIDTQYF	TGTGCCAGCAGCTCAACCCTCGGGGGGATAGATACGCAGTATTTT
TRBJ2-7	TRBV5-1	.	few	CASSPNGEFYEQYF	TGCGCCAGCAGCCCAAACGGAGAGTTCTACGAGCAGTACTTC
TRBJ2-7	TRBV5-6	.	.	CASRRGRAYEQYF	TGTGCCAGCAGGCGGGGCAGGGCTTACGAGCAGTACTTC
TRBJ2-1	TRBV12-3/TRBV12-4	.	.	CASSSGAGQFF	TGTGCCAGCAGTTCAGGCGCAGGGCAGTTCTTC
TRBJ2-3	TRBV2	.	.	CASSDRGSGDTQYF	TGTGCCAGCAGTGATCGGGGGAGTGGAGATACGCAGTATTTT
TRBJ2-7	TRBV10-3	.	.	CAISDRADSYEQYF	TGTGCCATCAGTGATCGAGCGGATAGCTACGAGCAGTACTTC
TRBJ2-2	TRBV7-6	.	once	CASSFSHTGELFF	TGTGCCAGCAGCTTTTCACACACCGGGGAGCTGTTTTTT